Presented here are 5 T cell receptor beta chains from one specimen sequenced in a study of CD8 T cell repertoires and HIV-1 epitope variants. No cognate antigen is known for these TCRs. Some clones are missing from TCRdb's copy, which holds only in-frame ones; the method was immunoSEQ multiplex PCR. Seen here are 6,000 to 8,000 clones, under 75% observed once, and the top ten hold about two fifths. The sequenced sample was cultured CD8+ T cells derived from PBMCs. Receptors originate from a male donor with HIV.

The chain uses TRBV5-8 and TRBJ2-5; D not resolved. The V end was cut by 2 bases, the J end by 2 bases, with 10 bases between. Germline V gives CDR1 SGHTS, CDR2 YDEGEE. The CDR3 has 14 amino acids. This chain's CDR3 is CASSFLTPQETQYF. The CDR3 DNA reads TGTGCCAGCAGCTTCCTAACACCTCAAGAGACCCAGTACTTC.

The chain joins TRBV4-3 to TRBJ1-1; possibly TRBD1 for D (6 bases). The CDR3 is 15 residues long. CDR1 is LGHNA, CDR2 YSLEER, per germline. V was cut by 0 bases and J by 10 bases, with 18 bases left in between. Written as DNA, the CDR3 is TGCGCCAGCAGCCAAGAAGCTGTAGTGGGGGCGCGAGCTTTCTTT. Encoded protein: CASSQEAVVGARAFF.

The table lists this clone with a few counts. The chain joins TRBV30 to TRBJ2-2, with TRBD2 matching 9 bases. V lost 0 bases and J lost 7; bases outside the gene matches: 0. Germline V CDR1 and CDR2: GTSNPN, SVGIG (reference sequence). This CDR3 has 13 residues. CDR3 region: CAWSVAGGGELFF. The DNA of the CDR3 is TGTGCCTGGAGTGTAGCGGGGGGCGGGGAGCTGTTTTTT.

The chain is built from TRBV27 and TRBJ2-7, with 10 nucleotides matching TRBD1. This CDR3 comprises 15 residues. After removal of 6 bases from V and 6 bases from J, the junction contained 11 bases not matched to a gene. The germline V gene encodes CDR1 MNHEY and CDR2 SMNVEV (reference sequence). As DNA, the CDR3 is TGTGCCAGCAGCATAGGGGGACAGGGGAAAGTCGAGCAGTACTTC. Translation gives CASSIGGQGKVEQYF.

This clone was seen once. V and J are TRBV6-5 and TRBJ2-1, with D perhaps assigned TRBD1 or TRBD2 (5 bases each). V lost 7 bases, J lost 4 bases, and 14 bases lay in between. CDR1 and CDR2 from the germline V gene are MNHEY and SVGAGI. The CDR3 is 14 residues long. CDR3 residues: CASMGRPGYNEQFF. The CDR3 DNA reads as TGTGCCAGCATGGGGCGTCCGGGGTACAATGAGCAGTTCTTC.